This passage covers 15 T cell receptor beta chains from one sample sequenced in a study of human versus mouse CDR3 diversity and MHC coevolution. Some clones are missing from TCRdb's copy, which holds only in-frame ones; the method was immunoSEQ multiplex PCR. The table has over 60,000 clones, around 93% seen once. The source material was naive CD4+ T cells from blood. Subset indicated: CD45RO-negative CD62L-positive naive CD4 T cells. The receptor source for this set is a person aged 30-70 years in good health.

This clone was detected once. The V call is TRBV19, the J call TRBJ2-2; 10 bases line up with TRBD2. The junction had 18 bases not matched to a gene; V was cut back by 7 bases and J by 4 bases. CDR1 is LNHDA, CDR2 SQIVND, per germline (reference sequence). The CDR3 is 19 amino acids. The CDR3 spells CASIGVRVSGRRFTGELFF. CDR3 DNA: TGTGCCAGTATAGGGGTTCGGGTTAGCGGGAGGAGGTTCACCGGGGAGCTGTTTTTT.

The rearrangement uses TRBV9 and TRBJ1-1; TRBD1 is a possible D gene (5 bases). There are 15 residues in the CDR3. V was clipped by 0 bases and J by 0 bases, with 9 bases between them. Germline loops: CDR1 SGDLS, CDR2 YYNGEE. The CDR3 loop reads CASSVGPGMNTEAFF. The CDR3 DNA reads as TGTGCCAGCAGCGTAGGTCCAGGGATGAACACTGAAGCTTTCTTT.

The sample holds one count of this clone. V is TRBV19 and J is TRBJ2-7, with 8 bases matching TRBD2. The CDR3 sequence is 16 residues long. Germline CDR1 and CDR2: LNHDA and SQIVND (reference sequence). The V and J ends lost 8 bases and 5 bases, in that order; junction bases with no gene match: 17. The CDR3 here is CASGPTPREGRHEQYF. The CDR3 DNA follows: TGTGCCAGTGGCCCCACCCCCCGGGAGGGCCGGCACGAGCAGTACTTC.

This chain's CDR3 is CSVEGTGTYEQYF. For the CDR3, the DNA is TGCAGCGTTGAGGGGACAGGGACCTACGAGCAGTACTTC. The chain has TRBV29-1 and TRBJ2-7; TRBD1 matches 9 bases. The germline gives CDR1 SQVTM, CDR2 ANQGSEA. There are 13 residues in the CDR3. The trim removed 3 bases at V and 2 bases at J, leaving 2 bases unmatched.

This chain uses TRBV7-8 with TRBJ1-1, with D possibly being TRBD1 (6 bases). V gave up 5 bases and J gave up 1 base, with 20 bases separating them. This CDR3 has 17 amino acids. CDR1 and CDR2 (germline): SGHVS, FQNEAQ. DNA of the CDR3: TGTGCCAGCAGCCCCCACAGGGTTTTGGTAGCGAACACTGAAGCTTTCTTT. This encodes CASSPHRVLVANTEAFF.

CDR3 residues: CASTGGGTEAFF. Written as DNA, the CDR3 is TGTGCCAGCACGGGGGGTGGCACTGAAGCTTTCTTT. This chain joins TRBV9 and TRBJ1-1; weak D call: TRBD1 (5 bases). CDR3 length: 12 residues. V lost 6 bases and J 4 bases, leaving 10 bases between the germline ends. CDR1 and CDR2 from the germline V gene are SGDLS and YYNGEE.

This chain joins TRBV19 and TRBJ1-5, with D perhaps TRBD1 (6 bases). The CDR3 has 15 residues. The germline gives CDR1 LNHDA, CDR2 SQIVND (reference sequence). Between the trimmed V and J ends, which lost 1 base and 4 bases, there was a span of 11 bases. DNA of the CDR3: TGTGCCAGTAGTATAGTTGGGACACCTAATCAGCCCCAGCATTTT. Protein sequence: CASSIVGTPNQPQHF.

V and J are TRBV13 and TRBJ1-1, with D tentatively TRBD1 (5 bases). Per germline, CDR1 PRHDT and CDR2 FYEKMQ (reference sequence). V shed 2 bases and J shed 1 base, with 20 bases lying between them. This CDR3 is 18 amino acids long. The CDR3 loop reads CASSLTLDKAWGNTEAFF. The CDR3 DNA follows: TGTGCCAGCAGCTTAACCCTGGACAAGGCTTGGGGGAACACTGAAGCTTTCTTT.

This clone was seen only a few times. The V and J genes are TRBV18 and TRBJ1-5, with TRBD1 matching 8 bases. The V segment lost 4 bases and the J segment 6 bases; nucleotides outside the gene matches: 5. CDR3 length: 14 residues. From germline, CDR1 is KGHSH and CDR2 LQKENI. Here the CDR3 DNA reads TGTGCCAGCTCACAGGACAGGGAGGTTCAGCCCCAGCATTTT. Its protein is CASSQDREVQPQHF.

CDR3 loop: CASSPSGQNGYTF. The CDR3 nucleotides read TGTGCCAGTAGTCCGAGCGGGCAAAATGGCTACACCTTC. The rearrangement links TRBV19 to TRBJ1-2; no clear D. The germline gives CDR1 LNHDA, CDR2 SQIVND (reference sequence). Trimming stripped 5 bases from V and 6 bases from J, with 13 bases between. The CDR3 loop spans 13 amino acids.

V is TRBV4-1 and J is TRBJ2-1, with D maybe TRBD2 (5 bases). The V gene lost 0 bases and the J gene lost 14 bases, with 20 bases spanning the gap. The CDR3 totals 15 residues. Germline CDR1 and CDR2: MGHRA and YSYEKL. CDR3 protein: CASSQDPSSQRAEFF. The CDR3 bases are TGCGCCAGCAGCCAAGACCCTAGTTCCCAGAGAGCGGAGTTCTTC.

The chain is built from TRBV5-6 and TRBJ2-3, with 7 bases fitting TRBD2. Germline V gene lookup returns CDR1 SGHDT and CDR2 YYEEEE. The CDR3 covers 15 residues. V lost 3 bases, J lost 3 bases, and 7 bases stayed unmatched. CDR3 in amino acids: CASSSTPRGTDTQYF. The CDR3 DNA follows: TGTGCCAGCAGCTCGACTCCGCGGGGGACAGATACGCAGTATTTT.

The chain combines TRBV5-1 with TRBJ1-1; 7 positions agree with TRBD1. The CDR3 covers 14 residues. V gave up 4 bases and J gave up 1 base; unmatched junction bases: 4. Per germline, CDR1 SGHRS and CDR2 YFSETQ. CDR3 amino acids: CASSIGTENTEAFF. DNA for the CDR3: TGCGCCAGCAGCATAGGGACAGAGAACACTGAAGCTTTCTTT.

Note on this clone: Mismatch with germline at one junction end may stem from a read error. The genes are TRBV30 and TRBJ2-1, with TRBD1 matching 7 bases. From germline, CDR1 is GTSNPN and CDR2 SVGIG (reference sequence). This CDR3 spans 18 amino acids. The CDR3 loop reads CAWSGPKGDSRTYYEQFF. CDR3 DNA sequence: TGTGCCTGGAGTGGACCCAAGGGGGACAGCCGGACCTACTATGAGCAGTTCTTC.

The chain couples TRBV6-1 to TRBJ2-7, with TRBD1 matching over 11 bases. Trimming took 3 bases from V and 3 from J; bases not matched to a gene: 4. This CDR3 region has 15 residues. Germline loops: CDR1 MNHNS, CDR2 SASEGT. The CDR3 nucleotides are TGTGCCAGCAGTGAGCTGGGACAGGGGGTCTACGAGCAGTACTTC. This gives the protein CASSELGQGVYEQYF.